The clone carrying this T cell receptor beta chain was observed once. Its antigen is not known. Germline loops: CDR1 SGHTS, CDR2 YDEGEE. V was shortened by 8 bases and J by 9 bases, with 18 bases between the two germline ends. The CDR3 extends over 13 amino acids. The data derive from a study of CD8+ T cells in alopecia areata. Treatment in this sample: oral pan-JAK inhibitor, 5-10 mg twice daily. Following extraction, RNA underwent reverse transcription to cDNA, which served as the sequencing template. Clones were sequenced by immunoSEQ multiplex PCR, and TCRdb holds only the in-frame ones, with some missing. The profile shows 130,000 or so clones, about 88% of them singletons. Study conclusions and caveats: In scalp and blood during tofacitinib, many expanded lesional clones persisted.

The sequence was obtained from a human donor with alopecia areata. V and J are TRBV5-8 and TRBJ2-1, with D unresolved. Source: CD8+ T cells sorted from blood, taken at week 4, from a patient treated with tofacitinib. The DNA for the CDR3 is TGTGCCAGTCCTCAAAGGTTGGCTGCTGAGCAGTTCTTC. Residues: CASPQRLAAEQFF.